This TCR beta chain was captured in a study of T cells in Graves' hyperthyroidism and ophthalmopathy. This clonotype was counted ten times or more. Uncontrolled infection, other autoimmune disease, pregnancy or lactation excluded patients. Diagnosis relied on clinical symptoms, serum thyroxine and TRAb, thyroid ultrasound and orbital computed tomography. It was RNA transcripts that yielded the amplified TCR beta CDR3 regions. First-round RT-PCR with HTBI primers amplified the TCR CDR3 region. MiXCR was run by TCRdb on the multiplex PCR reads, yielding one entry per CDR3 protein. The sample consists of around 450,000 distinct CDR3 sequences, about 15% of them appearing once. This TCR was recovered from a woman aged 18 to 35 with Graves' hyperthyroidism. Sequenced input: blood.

The CDR3 sequence is CASSFSFRMEAFF. The CDR3 DNA follows: TGTGCCAGCAGTTTCTCCTTTCGGATGGAAGCTTTCTTT. V is TRBV27 and J is TRBJ1-1; D is uncertain. The germline V gene encodes CDR1 MNHEY and CDR2 SMNVEV (reference sequence). V was pared by 3 bases and J by 8 bases, with 13 bases between. The CDR3 contains 13 residues.